This T cell receptor beta chain was sequenced for a study of T cells in Graves' hyperthyroidism and ophthalmopathy (dated 2019 in TCRdb). For the study in its entirety: Peripheral blood was sampled at the time of initial diagnosis, prior to any treatment. Thyroid tissue and blood T-cell repertoires from over 5 Graves' hyperthyroidism patients were also compared in the study. The paper reports TCR Vbeta CDR3 sequencing of approximately 140 peripheral blood samples: 40 or so ophthalmopathy, over 70 hyperthyroidism and around 17 progressor patients. To identify distinguishing TCR V-J signatures, a discovery cohort of about 95 patients was used, comprising 40 to 45 with Graves' ophthalmopathy and around 57 with stable Graves' hyperthyroidism. After blood sampling, hyperthyroidism patients were treated with methimazole at a starting dose of 30 mg daily, and ophthalmopathy patients were treated with high-dose intravenous methylprednisolone. Prospective prediction of ophthalmopathy was tested in an independent validation cohort of some 20 hyperthyroidism patients and 17 patients who later progressed to ophthalmopathy. For training and testing, the roughly 100 patients in the discovery cohort were randomly divided in a 7:3 ratio.

For CDR1 and CDR2, the germline V gene lists KGHDR and SFDVKD. Including cysteine and phenylalanine, the CDR3 has 14 amino acids. Kept here is only the CDR3 DNA, which spans 42 bases and is read in frame from base 1. V is clipped by 5 bases and J by 7 bases, and the sequence between their germline boundaries is 14 bases long. The TCR beta CDR3 regions were amplified from RNA transcripts. A first-round RT-PCR of the TCR CDR3 used the HTBI primer set with the Qiagen OneStep RT-PCR kit. Libraries were constructed in a second round of multiplex PCR, after which size selection and purification were performed. Paired-end sequencing of the libraries was performed with 100 bp reads on an Illumina HiSeq2000. In the source study's methods: Raw data were processed with SOAPnuke, discarding reads with adapters, uncalled bases, mean Phred below 15, or no exact constant-primer or identifier match. COPE v1.2.5 was used to merge high-quality paired reads, and clonotypes were defined as unique nucleotide sequences. Clonotypes were aligned to IMGT TRBV, TRBD and TRBJ reference segments using MiTCR v1.1. Analysis was restricted to V-J combinations with a frequency above 0.0001, which covered just over 98% of repertoires. The TCS score was defined as the ratio of F50 (clonal expansion) to E x V (chaos), calculated using BLOSUM62-based TCRdist between CDR3 peptides within each V-J. Welch's t-statistics and random forest reduced 514 V-J features to 10 to 15, which were used in a naive Bayes classifier (R e1071). TCRdb passed the public sequencing reads through fastp at Q25 and MiXCR, retaining productive beta sequences. Rows are combined by CDR3 protein, so each entry shows the most common genes and DNA. These V and J calls are TCRdb output, not the study's own analysis. The sample has about 640,000 distinct CDR3 sequences on record, more than 20% of them singletons. The ten largest clonotypes hold about 34% of the sample.

The full study reports these points: In validation, progression to ophthalmopathy was predicted by the model with around 70% sensitivity and roughly 76% specificity, a median of approximately 6.5 months before onset. A 13 V-J signature model separated ophthalmopathy from stable hyperthyroidism, with nearly 90% sensitivity and about 81% specificity in cross-validation and 80%/75% in testing. No statistical method was used to set the sample size in advance, and investigators knew the group allocation. Blood samples also contained most of the expanded thyroid clonotypes (frequency above 0.001), which suggests that blood repertoires may reflect thyroid immune responses.

Comments on this clonotype: Its antigen remains undetermined. Base qualities were left out, and no much larger clone turns up one base away.

Ophthalmopathy patients had moderately to severely active disease, with a Clinical Activity Score of 3 or more, a NOSPECS grade of 4 or more, and a disease duration of less than 3 months. Exclusion was applied to patients with uncontrolled infections, other autoimmune diseases, pregnancy or lactation. Diagnoses relied on clinical symptoms, serum thyroxine and TRAb, thyroid ultrasound and orbital computed tomography. PBMCs were isolated from about 10 ml of fresh peripheral blood by Ficoll-Paque density gradient centrifugation. Total RNA was extracted using Trizol reagent, and RNA quality was assessed on an Agilent 2100 Bioanalyzer.

The sample taken for sequencing was blood. This TCR was sampled from a man aged 25-45 years with Graves' ophthalmopathy. Rearrangement joined TRBV24-1 to TRBJ2-1; the D gene cannot be resolved beyond TRBD1 or TRBD2, each matching 6 bases. The CDR3 protein is CATSVGGGGNEQFF. At the DNA level, the sequence is TGTGCCACCAGTGTGGGCGGAGGGGGGAATGAGCAGTTCTTC.